This T cell receptor (beta chain) emerged from a study of CD8 T cells in Susac syndrome. J gave up 5 bases and V 5 bases, and 7 bases lay outside the gene matches. The CDR3 is 15 amino acids. The germline V gene has CDR1 SEHNR and CDR2 FQNEAQ (reference sequence). TEMRA cells were FACS-enriched, and CD8+ and CD4+ T cells were isolated negatively. The authors reverse transcribed 0.5 to 1 ug RNA with random hexamers. Amplification of TCR beta CDR3 across 54 Vbeta and 13 Jbeta was performed with immunoSEQ multiplex PCR. In TCRdb, the immunoSEQ multiplex PCR reads were re-called with MiXCR into one record per CDR3 protein. This table holds 250,000 to 300,000 distinct CDR3 sequences, 80% to 90% found once.

The sequencing sample was made of CD8+ T cells from PBMCs. The TCR originated in a human donor with multiple sclerosis. The chain is built from TRBV7-9 and TRBJ2-7; 12 nucleotides align to TRBD2. CDR3 sequence: CASSERTSGNDEQYF. DNA of the CDR3: TGTGCCAGCAGCGAACGGACTAGCGGGAACGACGAGCAGTACTTC.